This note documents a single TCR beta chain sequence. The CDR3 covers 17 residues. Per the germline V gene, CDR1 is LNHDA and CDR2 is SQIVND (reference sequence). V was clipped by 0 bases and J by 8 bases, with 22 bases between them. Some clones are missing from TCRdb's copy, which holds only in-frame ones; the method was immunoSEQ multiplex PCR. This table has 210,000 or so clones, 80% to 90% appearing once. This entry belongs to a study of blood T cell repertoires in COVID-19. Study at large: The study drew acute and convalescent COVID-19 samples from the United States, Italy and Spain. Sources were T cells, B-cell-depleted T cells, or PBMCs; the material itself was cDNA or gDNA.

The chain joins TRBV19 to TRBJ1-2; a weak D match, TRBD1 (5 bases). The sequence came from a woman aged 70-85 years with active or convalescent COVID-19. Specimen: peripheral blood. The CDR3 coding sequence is TGTGCCAGTAGTATAGATGGACGGACAAGCGTCGGAGGGGGCTACACCTTC. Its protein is CASSIDGRTSVGGGYTF.